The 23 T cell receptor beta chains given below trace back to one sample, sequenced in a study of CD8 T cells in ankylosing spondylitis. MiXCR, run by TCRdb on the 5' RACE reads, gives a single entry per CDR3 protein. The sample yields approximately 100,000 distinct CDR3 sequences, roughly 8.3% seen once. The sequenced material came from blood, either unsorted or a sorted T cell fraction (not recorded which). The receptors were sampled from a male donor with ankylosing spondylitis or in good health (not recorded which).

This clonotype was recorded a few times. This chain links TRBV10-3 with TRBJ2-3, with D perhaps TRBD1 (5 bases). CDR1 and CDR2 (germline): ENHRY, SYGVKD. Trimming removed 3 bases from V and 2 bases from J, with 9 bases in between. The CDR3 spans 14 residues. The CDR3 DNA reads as TGTGCCATCAGTGAAAGGGGCCCCACAGATACGCAGTATTTT. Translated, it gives CAISERGPTDTQYF.

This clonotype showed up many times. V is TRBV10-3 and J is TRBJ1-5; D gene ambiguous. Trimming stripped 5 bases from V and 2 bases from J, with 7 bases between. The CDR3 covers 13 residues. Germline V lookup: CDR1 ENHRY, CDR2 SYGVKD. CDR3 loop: CAISREGNQPQHF. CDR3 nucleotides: TGTGCCATCAGTAGGGAGGGCAATCAGCCCCAGCATTTT.

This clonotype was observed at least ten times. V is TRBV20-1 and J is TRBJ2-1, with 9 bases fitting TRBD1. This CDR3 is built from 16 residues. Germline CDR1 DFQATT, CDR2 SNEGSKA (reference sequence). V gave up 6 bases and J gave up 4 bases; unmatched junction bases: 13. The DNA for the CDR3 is TGCAGTGCCGAAGGCTCGGGGACAGGGTTATACAATGAGCAGTTCTTC. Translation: CSAEGSGTGLYNEQFF.

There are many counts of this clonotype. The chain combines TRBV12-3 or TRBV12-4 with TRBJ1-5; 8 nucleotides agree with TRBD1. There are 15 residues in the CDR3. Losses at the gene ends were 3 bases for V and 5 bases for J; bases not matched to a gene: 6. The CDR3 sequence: CASSLWDRSYQPQHF. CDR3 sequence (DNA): TGTGCCAGCAGTTTGTGGGACAGGTCCTATCAGCCCCAGCATTTT.

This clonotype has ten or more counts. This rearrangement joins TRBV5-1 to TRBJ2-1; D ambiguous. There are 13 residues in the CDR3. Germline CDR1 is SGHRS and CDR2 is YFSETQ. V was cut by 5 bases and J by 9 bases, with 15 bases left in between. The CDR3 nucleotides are TGCGCCAGCAGTTTCGGATCCAATGGTGAGCAGTTCTTC. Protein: CASSFGSNGEQFF.

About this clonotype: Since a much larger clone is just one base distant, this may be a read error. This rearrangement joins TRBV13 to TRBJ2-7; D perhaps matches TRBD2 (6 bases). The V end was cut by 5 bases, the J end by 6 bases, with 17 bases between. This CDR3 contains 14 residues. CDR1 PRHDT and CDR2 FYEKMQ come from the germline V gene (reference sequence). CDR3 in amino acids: CASSAGRTKLEQYF. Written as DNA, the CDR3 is TGTGCCAGCAGCGCGGGACGGACAAAACTCGAGCAGTACTTC. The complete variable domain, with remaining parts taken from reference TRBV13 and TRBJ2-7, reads AAGVIQSPRHLIKEKRETATLKCYPIPRHDTVYWYQQGPGQDPQFLISFYEKMQSDKGSIPDRFSAQQFSDYHSELNMSSLELGDSALYFCASSAGRTKLEQYFGPGTRLTVT.

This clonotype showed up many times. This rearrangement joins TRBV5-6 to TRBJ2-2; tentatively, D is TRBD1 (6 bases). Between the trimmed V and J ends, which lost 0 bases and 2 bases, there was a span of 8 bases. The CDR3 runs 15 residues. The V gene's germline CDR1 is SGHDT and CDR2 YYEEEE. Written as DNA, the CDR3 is TGTGCCAGCAGCTTGGACAGGGCCAACACCGGGGAGCTGTTTTTT. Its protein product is CASSLDRANTGELFF.

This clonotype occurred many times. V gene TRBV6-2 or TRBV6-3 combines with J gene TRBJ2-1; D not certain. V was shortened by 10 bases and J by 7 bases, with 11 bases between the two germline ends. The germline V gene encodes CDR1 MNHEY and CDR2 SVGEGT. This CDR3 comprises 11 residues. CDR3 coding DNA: TGTGCCACCTTAGAAAGGAATGAGCAGTTCTTC. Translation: CATLERNEQFF.

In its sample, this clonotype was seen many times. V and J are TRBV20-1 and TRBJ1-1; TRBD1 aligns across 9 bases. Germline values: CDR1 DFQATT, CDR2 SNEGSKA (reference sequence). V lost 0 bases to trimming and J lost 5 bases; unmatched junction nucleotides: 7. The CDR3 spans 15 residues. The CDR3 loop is CSAREDRGADTEAFF. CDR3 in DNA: TGCAGTGCTAGAGAGGACAGGGGCGCGGATACTGAAGCTTTCTTT.

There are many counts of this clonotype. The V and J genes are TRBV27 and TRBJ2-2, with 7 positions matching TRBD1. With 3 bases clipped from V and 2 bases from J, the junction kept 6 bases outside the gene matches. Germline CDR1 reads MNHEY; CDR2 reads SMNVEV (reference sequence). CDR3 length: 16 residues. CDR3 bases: TGTGCCAGCAGTTTCCCGGGACAGACAAACACCGGGGAGCTGTTTTTT. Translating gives CASSFPGQTNTGELFF.

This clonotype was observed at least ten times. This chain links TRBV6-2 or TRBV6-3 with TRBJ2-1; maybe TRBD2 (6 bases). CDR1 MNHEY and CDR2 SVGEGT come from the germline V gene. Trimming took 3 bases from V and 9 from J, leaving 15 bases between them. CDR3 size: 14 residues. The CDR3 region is CASSYSSAGGEQFF. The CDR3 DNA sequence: TGTGCCAGCAGTTATTCTAGCGCAGGCGGTGAGCAGTTCTTC.

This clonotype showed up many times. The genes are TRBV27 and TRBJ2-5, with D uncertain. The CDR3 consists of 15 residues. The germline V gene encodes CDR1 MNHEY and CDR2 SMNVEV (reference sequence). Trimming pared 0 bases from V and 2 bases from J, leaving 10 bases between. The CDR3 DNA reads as TGTGCCAGCAGTTTATCGTGGCAGAATCAAGAGACCCAGTACTTC. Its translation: CASSLSWQNQETQYF.

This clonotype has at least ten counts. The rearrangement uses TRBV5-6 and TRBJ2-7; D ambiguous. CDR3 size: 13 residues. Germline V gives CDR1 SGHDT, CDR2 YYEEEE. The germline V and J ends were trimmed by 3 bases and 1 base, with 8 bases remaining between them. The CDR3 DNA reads TGTGCCAGCAGCTATGGCGCGTCCTACGAGCAGTACTTC. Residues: CASSYGASYEQYF.

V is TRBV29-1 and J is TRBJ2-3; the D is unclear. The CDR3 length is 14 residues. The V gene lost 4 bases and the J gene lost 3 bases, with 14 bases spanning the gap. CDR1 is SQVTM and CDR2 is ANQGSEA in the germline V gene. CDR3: CSVVSGVSTDTQYF. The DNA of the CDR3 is TGCAGCGTTGTTTCCGGAGTTAGTACAGATACGCAGTATTTT.

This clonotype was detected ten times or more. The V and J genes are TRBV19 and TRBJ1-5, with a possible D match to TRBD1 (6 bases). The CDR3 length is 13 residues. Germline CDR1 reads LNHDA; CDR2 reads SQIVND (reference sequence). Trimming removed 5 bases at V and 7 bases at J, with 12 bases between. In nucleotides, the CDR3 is TGTGCCAGTAGTCGGGAACAGGGACAGCCCCAGCATTTT. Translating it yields CASSREQGQPQHF.

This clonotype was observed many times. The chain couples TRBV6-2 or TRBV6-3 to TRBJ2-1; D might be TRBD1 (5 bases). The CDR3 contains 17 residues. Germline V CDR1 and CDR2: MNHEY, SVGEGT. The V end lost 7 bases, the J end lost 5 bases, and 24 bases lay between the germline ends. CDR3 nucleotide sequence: TGTGCCAGCAAACAACACTCGGACACGCCAAGGGACAATGAGCAGTTCTTC. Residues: CASKQHSDTPRDNEQFF.

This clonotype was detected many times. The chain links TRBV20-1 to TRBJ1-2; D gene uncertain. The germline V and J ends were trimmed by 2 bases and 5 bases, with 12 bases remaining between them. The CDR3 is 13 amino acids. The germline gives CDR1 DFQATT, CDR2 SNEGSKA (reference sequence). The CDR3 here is CSARTPSGYGYTF. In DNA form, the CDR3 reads TGCAGTGCTAGAACACCGTCTGGGTATGGCTACACCTTC.

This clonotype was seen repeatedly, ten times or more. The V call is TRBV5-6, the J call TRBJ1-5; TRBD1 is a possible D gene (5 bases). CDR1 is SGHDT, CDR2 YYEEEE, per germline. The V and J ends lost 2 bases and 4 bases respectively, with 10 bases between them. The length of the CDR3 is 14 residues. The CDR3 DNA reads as TGTGCCAGCAGCTTTAGACAGATTAATCAGCCCCAGCATTTT. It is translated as CASSFRQINQPQHF.

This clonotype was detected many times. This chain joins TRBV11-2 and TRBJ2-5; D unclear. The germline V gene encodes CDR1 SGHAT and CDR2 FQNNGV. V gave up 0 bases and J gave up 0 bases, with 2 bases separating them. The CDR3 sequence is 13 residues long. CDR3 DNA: TGTGCCAGCAGCTTAGAGAACCAAGAGACCCAGTACTTC. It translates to CASSLENQETQYF.

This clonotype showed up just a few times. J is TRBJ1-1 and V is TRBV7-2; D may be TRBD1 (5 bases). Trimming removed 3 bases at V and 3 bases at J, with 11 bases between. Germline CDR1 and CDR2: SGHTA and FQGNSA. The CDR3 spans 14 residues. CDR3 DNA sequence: TGTGCCAGCAGCTTTGCGGGGGGGGACACTGAAGCTTTCTTT. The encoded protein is CASSFAGGDTEAFF. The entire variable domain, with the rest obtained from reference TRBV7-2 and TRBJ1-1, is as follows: GAGVSQSPSNKVTEKGKDVELRCDPISGHTALYWYRQSLGQGLEFLIYFQGNSAPDKSGLPSDRFSAERTGGSVSTLTIQRTQQEDSAVYLCASSFAGGDTEAFFGQGTRLTVV.

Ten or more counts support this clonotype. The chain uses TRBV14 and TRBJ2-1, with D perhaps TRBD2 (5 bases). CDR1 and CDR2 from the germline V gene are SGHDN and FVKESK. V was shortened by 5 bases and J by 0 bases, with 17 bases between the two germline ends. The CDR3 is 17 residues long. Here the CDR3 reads CASSSFLARLSYNEQFF. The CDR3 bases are TGTGCCAGCAGCTCCTTTTTAGCGCGACTCTCCTACAATGAGCAGTTCTTC.

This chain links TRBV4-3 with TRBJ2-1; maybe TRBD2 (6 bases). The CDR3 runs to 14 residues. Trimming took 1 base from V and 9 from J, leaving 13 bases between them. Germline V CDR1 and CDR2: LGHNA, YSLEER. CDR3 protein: CASSQVAGWGEQFF. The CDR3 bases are TGCGCCAGCAGCCAAGTCGCGGGGTGGGGTGAGCAGTTCTTC.

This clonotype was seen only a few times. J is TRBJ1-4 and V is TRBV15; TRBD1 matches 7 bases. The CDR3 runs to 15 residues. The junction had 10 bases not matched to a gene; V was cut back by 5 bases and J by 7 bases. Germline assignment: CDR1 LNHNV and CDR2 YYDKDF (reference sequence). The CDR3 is CATSPTGQIGEKLFF. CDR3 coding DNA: TGTGCCACCAGCCCGACAGGGCAGATTGGTGAAAAACTGTTTTTT.